This TCR beta chain was sequenced in a study of blood T cells in healthy people across ages (dated by TCRdb to the mid-2010s). Describing the broader study: In model experiments, template switching captured roughly one uniquely barcoded TCR beta cDNA molecule for every two T cells. Using the same blood draw, the study looked at two additional independent replicas of 1 million unique cDNA reads for two donors, one aged 18 to 30 and the other aged 80 or older. The study measured age-related changes in TCR beta repertoire diversity using deep sequencing normalized with unique cDNA molecular identifiers. Donors were grouped into four age groups: young (average 16 years), middle-aged (39), aged (around 60) and long-lived (around 80). To avoid experimental bias, donors of different ages were spread randomly across the sequencing lanes. Points the paper makes about the study in general: As age increased, observed TCR beta diversity per million T cells dropped in a roughly linear way, and a significant reduction was already evident by age roughly 36. Because profiling used bulk unsorted PBMCs, naive and antigen-experienced compartments could not be compared conclusively. Observed TCR beta diversity correlated strongly with the percentage of naive T cells measured by flow cytometry. The long-lived group showed more naive CD4+ T cells, fewer expanded clones and increased TCR diversity than the aged group, suggesting age selection. Estimates of total diversity from one million sequenced T cells were regarded as lower bounds and underestimates. Because the CMV infection status of the donors was unknown, age-related changes in expanded clonotypes may potentially have been confounded.

The donors were about 40 Caucasian individuals from Russia, aged roughly 6 to 90 years, who were systemically healthy. Each donor gave about 9.2 milliliters of peripheral blood, drawn into EDTA-treated Vacutainer tubes. PBMCs were isolated by Ficoll-Paque density-gradient centrifugation, with at least 6 million obtained per sample. Total RNA, at least 6 micrograms per sample, was extracted from PBMCs with Trizol reagent. Naive CD45RAhigh/CD27high T cell percentages were measured by flow cytometry on a PBMC aliquot from every donor. From the cysteine up to the phenylalanine, the CDR3 has a length of 15 residues. The only DNA kept is the CDR3, 45 bases in frame from the first base. CDR1 and CDR2, per the germline V gene, are SGHTA and FQGNSA. Trimming takes 1 base from V and 8 bases from J, and the germline ends sit 14 bases apart. In the case of this clonotype: The specificity of this receptor is unknown. There are no base qualities to consult, and no much larger clone falls within one base.

Receptors were amplified or captured by 5' RACE. A second PCR of roughly 7 to 11 cycles was performed with a sample-barcoded 5' primer and a J-beta primer mix. A template-switch 5' adaptor carrying 12 random nucleotides introduced a unique molecular identifier onto each TCR beta cDNA molecule. Each sample yielded at least 3 million CDR3-containing paired-end reads. The Mint cDNA synthesis kit, primed by a TRBC-specific oligonucleotide, was used to synthesize first-strand cDNA from all RNA. After uracil-DNA glycosylase treatment, a first 18-cycle PCR used universal primers M1SS and BC2_uni_R on all cDNA. The study's own analysis went as follows. For normalization, 1 million high-quality reads, each with a distinct molecular identifier, were randomly selected from each sample. Instead of being binned into consensus sequences, reads with shared molecular identifiers were discarded. CDR3 identification, clonotype clustering and error correction used MiTCR with a Q25 quality threshold and the strictest error-elimination algorithm. A nonparametric unseen species model using Euler transformation provided a lower-bound estimate of total TCR beta diversity. TCRdb ran its own pipeline on the public reads, namely fastp trimming at Q25 and MiXCR clone calling, and kept in-frame beta chains. Entries that share a CDR3 protein sequence are merged under the most common genes and DNA. The V and J calls were not made by the authors but by TCRdb's processing. In all, the sample holds approximately 1,700,000 distinct CDR3 sequences, and about two fifths of those were seen once. More than 20% of the sample is held by the ten biggest clonotypes.

The sequence links TRBV7-2 to TRBJ1-4; a tentative D call is TRBD1 (5 bases match). This clonotype originated in a human donor in good health. The sequenced sample was blood. At the DNA level, the sequence is TGTGCCAGCAGCTTAGGGGGCAGGCTGGGGGAAAAACTGTTTTTT. This is translated as CASSLGGRLGEKLFF.